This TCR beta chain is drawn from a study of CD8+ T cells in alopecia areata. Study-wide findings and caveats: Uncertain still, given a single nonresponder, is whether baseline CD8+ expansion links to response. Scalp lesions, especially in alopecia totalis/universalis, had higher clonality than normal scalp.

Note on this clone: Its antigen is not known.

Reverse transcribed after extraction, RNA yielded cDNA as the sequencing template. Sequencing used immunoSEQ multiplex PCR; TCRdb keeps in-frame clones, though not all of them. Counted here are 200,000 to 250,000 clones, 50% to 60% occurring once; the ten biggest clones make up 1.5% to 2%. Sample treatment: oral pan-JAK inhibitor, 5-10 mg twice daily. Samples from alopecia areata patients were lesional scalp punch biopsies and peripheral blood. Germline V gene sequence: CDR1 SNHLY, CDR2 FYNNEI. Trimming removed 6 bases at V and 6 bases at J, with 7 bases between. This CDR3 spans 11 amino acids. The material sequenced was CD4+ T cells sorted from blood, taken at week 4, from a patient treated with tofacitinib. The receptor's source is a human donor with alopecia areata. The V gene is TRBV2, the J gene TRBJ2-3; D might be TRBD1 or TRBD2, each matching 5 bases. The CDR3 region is CASRWGDTQYF. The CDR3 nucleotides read TGTGCCAGCAGATGGGGGGATACGCAGTATTTT.